The 17 T cell receptor beta chains reported below all come from one sample, sequenced in a study of Ad26.COV2.S vaccination and SARS-CoV-2 variants. Produced via immunoSEQ multiplex PCR; TCRdb's table is partial and in-frame only. This sample has a few hundred thousand clones, with around 86% found just once. Treatment denoted: roughly 19 received Ad26.COV2.S at low or high dose, single or two shots; several received placebo; per-sample allocation not given. Collection of the samples took place on day 63 after the first injection of vaccine or placebo. The sequenced sample was peripheral blood, obtained in a trial of Ad26.COV2.S vaccine versus placebo. Source of these receptors: a person between 18 and 60 years old who received the Ad26.COV2.S COVID-19 vaccine or a placebo.

The table lists this clone with a few counts. This chain uses TRBV25-1 with TRBJ1-2; D not resolved. Germline CDR1 is MGHDK and CDR2 is SYGVNS. CDR3 length equals 16 residues. Trimming cost V 5 bases and J 7 bases, with 23 bases left between them. In nucleotides, the CDR3 is TGTGCCAGCAGTCTCTCATATGGGGTTTGGGAGACTGGCTACACCTTC. Its protein is CASSLSYGVWETGYTF.

The J gene is TRBJ1-6, the V gene TRBV7-2, with TRBD1 matching 11 bases. The CDR3 loop spans 14 amino acids. CDR1 SGHTA and CDR2 FQGNSA come from the germline V gene. Trimming cost V 6 bases and J 10 bases; bases outside gene matches: 5. DNA of the CDR3: TGTGCCAGCAGTGACGGGACAGGGGGATCACCCCTCCACTTT. Its protein product is CASSDGTGGSPLHF.

The rearrangement joins TRBV5-1 to TRBJ2-3, with 7 nucleotides matching TRBD2. After removal of 0 bases from V and 0 bases from J, the junction contained 4 bases not matched to a gene. This CDR3 is 16 amino acids long. Per the germline V gene, CDR1 is SGHRS and CDR2 is YFSETQ. CDR3 sequence (DNA): TGCGCCAGCAGCTTGGTTGGGGGGGAAAGCACAGATACGCAGTATTTT. This encodes CASSLVGGESTDTQYF.

V gene TRBV7-3 combines with J gene TRBJ2-1; tentatively, D is TRBD2 (6 bases). Trimming took 4 bases from V and 3 from J, leaving 13 bases between them. The CDR3 contains 15 residues. Germline CDR1 is SGHTA and CDR2 is FQGTGA. DNA for the CDR3: TGTGCCAGCAGCTGGCGACTAGGAGGCTACAATGAGCAGTTCTTC. This sequence encodes CASSWRLGGYNEQFF.

The V and J genes are TRBV18 and TRBJ1-1; a weak D match, TRBD1 (6 bases). CDR3 size: 16 residues. Per germline, CDR1 KGHSH and CDR2 LQKENI. V gave up 0 bases and J gave up 1 base, with 12 bases separating them. CDR3 amino acids: CASSPPSRTENTEAFF. The CDR3 DNA reads as TGTGCCAGCTCACCACCGTCTAGGACAGAGAACACTGAAGCTTTCTTT.

The V gene is TRBV3-1 (or the pseudogene TRBV3-2), the J gene TRBJ1-5; weak D call: TRBD1 (6 bases). The germline gives CDR1 LGHDT, CDR2 YNNKEL (reference sequence). V was trimmed by 0 bases and J by 7 bases, leaving 13 bases between them. CDR3 length: 15 amino acids. CDR3 sequence: CASSQDQGMDQPQHF. CDR3 DNA sequence: TGTGCCAGCAGCCAAGATCAGGGGATGGACCAGCCCCAGCATTTT.

This clone was seen a few times. The J gene is TRBJ1-1, the V gene TRBV27; D gene ambiguous. The V and J ends lost 1 base and 1 base respectively, with 13 bases between them. The CDR3 loop spans 16 amino acids. CDR1 is MNHEY and CDR2 is SMNVEV in the germline V gene (reference sequence). The CDR3 loop is CASSLYLSSKNTEAFF. DNA of the CDR3: TGTGCCAGCAGTTTATATCTTTCCAGCAAGAACACTGAAGCTTTCTTT.

This clone was observed a handful of times. This rearrangement joins TRBV5-1 to TRBJ2-2; D may be TRBD1 (5 bases). This CDR3 spans 16 amino acids. Germline assignment: CDR1 SGHRS and CDR2 YFSETQ. The germline V and J ends were trimmed by 0 bases and 1 base, with 10 bases remaining between them. In DNA form, the CDR3 reads TGCGCCAGCAGCTTGGCCAGGGTGGGGAACACCGGGGAGCTGTTTTTT. This gives the protein CASSLARVGNTGELFF.

This chain joins TRBV2 and TRBJ1-6; D remains ambiguous. The CDR3 length is 13 residues. Looked up from germline, CDR1 is SNHLY and CDR2 is FYNNEI. V was cut by 11 bases and J by 4 bases, with 12 bases left in between. The CDR3 DNA reads as TGTGCCTGCACCGGGAGTTATAATTCACCCCTCCACTTT. This codes for CACTGSYNSPLHF.

V usage is TRBV27 and J usage is TRBJ2-7; no clear D gene. Trimming left V 6 bases short and J 1 base short, with 13 bases between. Germline lookup yields CDR1 MNHEY and CDR2 SMNVEV (reference sequence). CDR3 length: 14 residues. In DNA, the CDR3 is TGTGCCAGCAGCGGACGGAACCCGTCCTACGAGCAGTACTTC. Amino acids: CASSGRNPSYEQYF.

This clone was seen more than once but under ten times. CDR3 amino acids: CASSYGGAYEQYF. CDR3 coding DNA: TGTGCCAGCAGCTATGGGGGTGCCTACGAGCAGTACTTC. The rearrangement joins TRBV2 to TRBJ2-7, with D tentatively TRBD1 or TRBD2 (5 bases each). Trimming stripped 6 bases from V and 2 bases from J, with 11 bases between. CDR3 length: 13 residues. Per the germline V gene, CDR1 is SNHLY and CDR2 is FYNNEI.

The CDR3 nucleotides read TGTGCCAGCTCACCACTAGTGACAGGGGGGGAAGCTTTCTTT. This translates into CASSPLVTGGEAFF. This sequence joins TRBV18 and TRBJ1-1; 9 nucleotides match TRBD1. This CDR3 is built from 14 residues. Germline loops: CDR1 KGHSH, CDR2 LQKENI. V lost 1 base, J lost 8 bases, and 5 bases stayed unmatched.

J is TRBJ2-1 and V is TRBV6-6; TRBD2 might be the D (5 bases). From germline, CDR1 is MNHNY and CDR2 SVGAGI (reference sequence). V shed 6 bases and J shed 4 bases, with 16 bases lying between them. The CDR3 is 15 residues long. CDR3: CASSLADGNYNEQFF. The CDR3 bases are TGTGCCAGCAGCCTCGCCGACGGGAATTACAATGAGCAGTTCTTC.

The chain has TRBV19 and TRBJ2-1; 14 nucleotides align to TRBD2. Looked up from germline, CDR1 is LNHDA and CDR2 is SQIVND (reference sequence). The CDR3 totals 13 residues. After removal of 6 bases from V and 15 bases from J, the junction contained 7 bases not matched to a gene. CDR3 nucleotides: TGTGCCAGTAGCCGACTAGCGGGGGGGCTTTGGTTCTTC. Translation gives CASSRLAGGLWFF.

CDR3: CASSLGTGRTGANVLTF. The CDR3 DNA is TGTGCCAGCAGCCTCGGGACGGGACGTACTGGGGCCAACGTCCTGACTTTC. The chain has TRBV7-2 and TRBJ2-6; D may be TRBD1 or TRBD2 (5 bases each). Germline V lookup: CDR1 SGHTA, CDR2 FQGNSA. Trimming took 5 bases from V and 2 from J, leaving 16 bases between them. The CDR3 contains 17 residues.

The chain employs TRBV7-2 and TRBJ2-2, with 12 bases aligning to TRBD2. J gave up 6 bases and V 5 bases, and 7 bases lay outside the gene matches. Germline V gene data show CDR1 as SGHTA and CDR2 as FQGNSA. The CDR3 has 16 residues. CDR3 residues: CASSPTSGGLSGELFF. CDR3 bases: TGTGCCAGCAGCCCTACTAGCGGGGGGTTATCCGGGGAGCTGTTTTTT.

The chain recombines TRBV27 with TRBJ2-5, with a possible D match to TRBD2 (5 bases). Germline V gene data show CDR1 as MNHEY and CDR2 as SMNVEV (reference sequence). This CDR3 has 14 residues. V lost 6 bases, J lost 3 bases, and 14 bases lay in between. The CDR3 spells CASRPDGIKETQYF. The CDR3 DNA reads as TGTGCCAGCAGACCGGACGGGATAAAAGAGACCCAGTACTTC.